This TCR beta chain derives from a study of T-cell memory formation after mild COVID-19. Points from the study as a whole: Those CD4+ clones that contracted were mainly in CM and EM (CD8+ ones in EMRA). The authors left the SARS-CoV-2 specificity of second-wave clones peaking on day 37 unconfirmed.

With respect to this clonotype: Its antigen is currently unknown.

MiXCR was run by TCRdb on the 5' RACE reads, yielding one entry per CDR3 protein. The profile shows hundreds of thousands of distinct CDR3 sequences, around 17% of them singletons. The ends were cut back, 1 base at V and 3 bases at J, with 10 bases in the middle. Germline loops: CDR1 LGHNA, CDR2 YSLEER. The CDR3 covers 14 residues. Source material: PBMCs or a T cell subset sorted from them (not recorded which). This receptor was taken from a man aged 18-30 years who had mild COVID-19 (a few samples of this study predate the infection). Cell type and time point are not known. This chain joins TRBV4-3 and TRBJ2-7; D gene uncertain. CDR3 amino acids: CASSQALGVYEQYF. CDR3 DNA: TGCGCCAGCAGCCAAGCCCTTGGGGTCTACGAGCAGTACTTC.